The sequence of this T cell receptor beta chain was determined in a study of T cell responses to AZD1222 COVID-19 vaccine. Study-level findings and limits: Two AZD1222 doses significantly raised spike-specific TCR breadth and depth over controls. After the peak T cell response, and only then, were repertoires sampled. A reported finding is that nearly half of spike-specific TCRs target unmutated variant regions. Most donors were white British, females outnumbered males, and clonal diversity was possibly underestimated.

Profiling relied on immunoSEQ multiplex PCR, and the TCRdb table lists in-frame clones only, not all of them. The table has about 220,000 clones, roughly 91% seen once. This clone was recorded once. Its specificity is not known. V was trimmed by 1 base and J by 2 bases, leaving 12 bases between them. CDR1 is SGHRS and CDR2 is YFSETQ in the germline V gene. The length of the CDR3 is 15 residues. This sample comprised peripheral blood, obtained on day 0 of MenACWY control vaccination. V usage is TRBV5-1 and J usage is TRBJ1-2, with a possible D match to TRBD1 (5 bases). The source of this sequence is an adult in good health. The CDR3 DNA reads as TGCGCCAGCAGCTTGATCGGGGGAGCAAACTATGGCTACACCTTC. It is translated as CASSLIGGANYGYTF. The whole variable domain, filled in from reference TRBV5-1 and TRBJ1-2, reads KAGVTQTPRYLIKTRGQQVTLSCSPISGHRSVSWYQQTPGQGLQFLFEYFSETQRNKGNFPGRFSGRQFSNSRSEMNVSTLELGDSALYLCASSLIGGANYGYTFGSGTRLTVV.